Presented here are 13 T cell receptor beta chains from one specimen sequenced in a study of PD-L1 blockade in urothelial cancer. The data were produced by immunoSEQ multiplex PCR, yet TCRdb's version contains in-frame clones alone and is incomplete. The data show some 41,000 clones, 88% seen once. The sample here was PBMCs, taken around atezolizumab (anti-PD-L1) treatment. The receptors shown here come from a man older than 75 with urothelial cancer.

This rearrangement joins TRBV9 to TRBJ2-1, with D perhaps TRBD2 (6 bases). Looked up from germline, CDR1 is SGDLS and CDR2 is YYNGEE. The V end was cut by 4 bases, the J end by 5 bases, with 22 bases between. The CDR3 extends over 17 amino acids. The CDR3 is CASSPMPGVARNNEQFF. For the CDR3, the DNA is TGTGCCAGCAGCCCCATGCCGGGAGTAGCGAGGAACAATGAGCAGTTCTTC.

V usage is TRBV10-3 and J usage is TRBJ2-4; 10 nucleotides agree with TRBD2. Unmatched junction bases numbered 18, after V lost 6 bases and J lost 7 bases. CDR1 and CDR2 (germline): ENHRY, SYGVKD. This CDR3 has 18 amino acids. In DNA, the CDR3 is TGTGCCATCAGCTCATCGGCCTTAGCGGGAGGAGATTTTAACATTCAGTACTTC. The encoded protein is CAISSSALAGGDFNIQYF.

J is TRBJ2-7 and V is TRBV15, with 11 bases lining up with TRBD2. Germline V lookup: CDR1 LNHNV, CDR2 YYDKDF (reference sequence). V gave up 4 bases and J gave up 8 bases; unmatched junction bases: 7. The CDR3 runs to 14 residues. CDR3 in amino acids: CATSKLAGVSQQYF. In nucleotides, the CDR3 is TGTGCCACCAGCAAACTAGCGGGAGTCTCTCAGCAGTACTTC. Drawing the rest from reference TRBV15 and TRBJ2-7, the complete variable domain is DAMVIQNPRYQVTQFGKPVTLSCSQTLNHNVMYWYQQKSSQAPKLLFHYYDKDFNNEADTPDNFQSRRPNTSFCFLDIRSPGLGDTAMYLCATSKLAGVSQQYFGPGTRLTVT.

This chain links TRBV2 with TRBJ1-4; 9 nucleotides line up with TRBD1. Germline V gene lookup returns CDR1 SNHLY and CDR2 FYNNEI. Trimming cost V 2 bases and J 10 bases; bases outside gene matches: 11. This CDR3 comprises 16 residues. The CDR3 sequence is CASSELPGQGNGKLFF. The CDR3 DNA sequence: TGTGCCAGCAGTGAACTCCCGGGACAGGGAAACGGAAAACTGTTTTTT.

This clone was seen just once. The chain employs TRBV7-9 and TRBJ2-2; D not certain. The length of the CDR3 is 13 residues. V was cut by 5 bases and J by 5 bases, with 9 bases left in between. Per germline, CDR1 SEHNR and CDR2 FQNEAQ (reference sequence). CDR3 residues: CASSATPTGELFF. In nucleotides, the CDR3 is TGTGCCAGCAGCGCCACTCCTACCGGGGAGCTGTTTTTT.

V gene TRBV18 combines with J gene TRBJ2-3; 8 positions agree with TRBD2. Germline-derived CDR1 and CDR2 are KGHSH and LQKENI. J gave up 3 bases and V 0 bases, and 2 bases lay outside the gene matches. This CDR3 has 15 amino acids. In DNA form, the CDR3 reads TGTGCCAGCTCACCACCAGCGGGAGTTACAGATACGCAGTATTTT. Its translation: CASSPPAGVTDTQYF.

This clone turned up a few times. The chain links TRBV9 to TRBJ2-5; 14 nucleotides match TRBD2. From germline, CDR1 is SGDLS and CDR2 YYNGEE. This CDR3 region has 19 residues. V lost 1 base, J lost 5 bases, and 13 bases stayed unmatched. For the CDR3, the DNA is TGTGCCAGCAGCGTACAAGGGACTAGCGGGAGTCTTGGGGTGGAGACCCAGTACTTC. Amino acid sequence: CASSVQGTSGSLGVETQYF.

The V gene is TRBV7-5, the J gene TRBJ2-7; the listed D gene, TRBD1, was not tested against the DNA. TRBV7-5 is a recognized pseudogene. CDR3 size: 15 residues. The CDR3 DNA follows: TGTGTCAGAAGCCGTACGACAGGGACTTACTACGAGCAGTACTTC. This codes for CVRSRTTGTYYEQYF.

The chain combines TRBV5-1 with TRBJ2-7; 11 bases line up with TRBD1. V was clipped by 4 bases and J by 3 bases; unmatched bases: 3. The CDR3 sequence is 14 residues long. Germline CDR1 SGHRS, CDR2 YFSETQ. CDR3 nucleotides: TGCGCCAGCAGCAGGGACAGGGGGATCTACGAGCAGTACTTC. It specifies CASSRDRGIYEQYF.

This chain joins TRBV5-1 and TRBJ1-2; D gene uncertain. In germline, CDR1 is SGHRS, CDR2 YFSETQ. CDR3 size: 13 residues. Trimming left V 2 bases short and J 4 bases short, with 9 bases between. CDR3 bases: TGCGCCAGCAGCTTCGCGGTGGCCTATGGCTACACCTTC. It specifies CASSFAVAYGYTF. Together with reference TRBV5-1 and TRBJ1-2, the CDR3 gives the full variable domain: KAGVTQTPRYLIKTRGQQVTLSCSPISGHRSVSWYQQTPGQGLQFLFEYFSETQRNKGNFPGRFSGRQFSNSRSEMNVSTLELGDSALYLCASSFAVAYGYTFGSGTRLTVV.

This clone is deemed medium-sized (0.01 to 0.1%). V usage is TRBV2 and J usage is TRBJ2-7, with a weak D call TRBD2 (7 bases). V lost 3 bases and J 0 bases, leaving 15 bases between the germline ends. The germline V gene has CDR1 SNHLY and CDR2 FYNNEI. The CDR3 is made up of 16 amino acids. This CDR3 reads CASSEGGAGNSYEQYF. CDR3 DNA: TGTGCCAGCAGTGAGGGGGGGGCGGGCAACTCCTACGAGCAGTACTTC. Looking up the rest from reference TRBV2 and TRBJ2-7 gives the full variable domain: EPEVTQTPSHQVTQMGQEVILRCVPISNHLYFYWYRQILGQKVEFLVSFYNNEISEKSEIFDDQFSVERPDGSNFTLKIRSTKLEDSAMYFCASSEGGAGNSYEQYFGPGTRLTVT.

The chain joins TRBV7-9 to TRBJ2-2; TRBD2 aligns across 8 bases. Germline V lookup: CDR1 SEHNR, CDR2 FQNEAQ (reference sequence). The CDR3 contains 18 residues. V shed 5 bases, J shed 3 bases, and the junction held 14 bases outside the gene matches. DNA for the CDR3: TGTGCCAGCAGCCCTCTAGCGGGCTCCTATGGGGACACCGGGGAGCTGTTTTTT. This sequence encodes CASSPLAGSYGDTGELFF. The full variable domain, rest sourced from reference TRBV7-9 and TRBJ2-2, is DTGVSQNPRHKITKRGQNVTFRCDPISEHNRLYWYRQTLGQGPEFLTYFQNEAQLEKSRLLSDRFSAERPKGSFSTLEIQRTEQGDSAMYLCASSPLAGSYGDTGELFFGEGSRLTVL.

The chain employs TRBV7-9 and TRBJ2-1, with a weak D call TRBD2 (6 bases). This CDR3 spans 17 amino acids. Germline CDR1 is SEHNR and CDR2 is FQNEAQ (reference sequence). The V gene lost 1 base and the J gene lost 2 bases, with 15 bases spanning the gap. The CDR3 sequence is CASSLGRTTLTYNEQFF. CDR3 sequence (DNA): TGTGCCAGCAGCTTAGGCCGGACTACCCTAACCTACAATGAGCAGTTCTTC.